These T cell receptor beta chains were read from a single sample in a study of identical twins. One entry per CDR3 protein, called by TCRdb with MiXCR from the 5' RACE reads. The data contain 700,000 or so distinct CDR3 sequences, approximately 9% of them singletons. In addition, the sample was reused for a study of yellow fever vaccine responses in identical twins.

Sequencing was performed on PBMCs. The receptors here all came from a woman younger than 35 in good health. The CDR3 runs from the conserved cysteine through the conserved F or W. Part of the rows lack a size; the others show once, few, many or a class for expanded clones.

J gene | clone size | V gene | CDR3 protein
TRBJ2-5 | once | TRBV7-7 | CASSLNPSGVETQYF
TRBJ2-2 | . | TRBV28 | CATKTPGQGNTGELFF
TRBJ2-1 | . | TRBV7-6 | CASRGASGRDEQFF
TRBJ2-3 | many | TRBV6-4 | CASRAGTSEADTQYF
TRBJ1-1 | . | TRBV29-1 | CSALTGGSTEAFF
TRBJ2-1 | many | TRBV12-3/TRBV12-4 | CASSFASLDNEQFF
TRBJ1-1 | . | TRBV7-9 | CASSPREEDTEAFF
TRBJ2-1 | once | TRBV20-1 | CSARRAGNDQFF
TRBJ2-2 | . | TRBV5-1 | CASSFGGSTGELFF
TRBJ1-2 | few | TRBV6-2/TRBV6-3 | CASSFSGQNHGYTF
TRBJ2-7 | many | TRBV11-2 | CASSLDLAGGLTYEQYF
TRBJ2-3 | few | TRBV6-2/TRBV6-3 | CASQRADTQYF
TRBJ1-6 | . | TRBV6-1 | CASTLQGDSSSPLHF
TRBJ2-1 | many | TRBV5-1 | CASSGGLAGGNEQFF
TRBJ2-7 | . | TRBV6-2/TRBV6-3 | CASSYSRREGYTYEQYF
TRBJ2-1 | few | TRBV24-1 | CATSDVAGDSYDEQFF
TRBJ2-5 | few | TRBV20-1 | CSARDKTQETQYF
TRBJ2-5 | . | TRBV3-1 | CASSQERTQTQYF
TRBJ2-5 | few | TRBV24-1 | CATSDSGLAGLPLTQYF
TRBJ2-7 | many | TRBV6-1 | CASSRGGEPYEQYF
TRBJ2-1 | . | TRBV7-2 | CASSSRGTGSYNEQFF
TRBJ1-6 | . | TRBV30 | CAWSGKTPTLHF
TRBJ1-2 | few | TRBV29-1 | CSAGQDYGYTF
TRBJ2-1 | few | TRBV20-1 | CSAPGQGAYNEQFF
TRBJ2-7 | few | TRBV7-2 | CASSLPMSSTYEQYF
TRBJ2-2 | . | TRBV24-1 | CATSDFRWANTGELFF
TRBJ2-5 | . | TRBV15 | CATSRVAETQYF
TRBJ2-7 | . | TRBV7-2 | CASSPSWGGSYEQYF
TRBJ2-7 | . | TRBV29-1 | CSVVSTSSYEQYF